Here is one T cell receptor (beta chain) with its context. The sample comes from a study of CD8 T cells in Susac syndrome. Sequencing of TCR beta was undertaken in CD8+ and CD4+ T cells derived from blood. The multiple sclerosis controls were treatment-naive patients, and their relapsing-remitting disease was stable or active. Negative isolation yielded CD8+ and CD4+ T cells; FACS enriched TEMRA cells. Reverse transcription of roughly 0.5 to 1 ug RNA was carried out with random hexamers. Amplification of TCR beta CDR3 by immunoSEQ multiplex PCR spanned 54 Vbeta and 13 Jbeta. TCRdb re-derived calls from the immunoSEQ multiplex PCR reads in MiXCR, one entry per CDR3 protein. The table has a few hundred thousand distinct CDR3 sequences, approximately 90% seen once; the top ten hold roughly 0.15%. Sequencing used CD8+ T cells from PBMCs. The sequence derives from a human donor with multiple sclerosis.

The CDR3 bases are TGTGCCAGCAGCTCGACAGTGAACACCGGGGAGCTGTTTTTT. Protein sequence: CASSSTVNTGELFF. J is TRBJ2-2 and V is TRBV5-4, with D perhaps TRBD1 (5 bases). The CDR3 covers 14 residues. Deletions cut 3 bases from V and 1 base from J, with 7 bases between. CDR1 and CDR2 from the germline V gene are SGHNT and YYREEE (reference sequence).